This TCR beta chain was captured by sequencing in a study of blood T cell repertoires in COVID-19. Overall study: Spain, Italy and the United States supplied samples that represented acute and convalescent COVID-19.

The authors' processing: For nucleated cells, counts were estimated from reference gene primer amplification. Only in-frame clones appear in the TCRdb table, and some are missing; sequencing was by immunoSEQ multiplex PCR. V and J calls and clone size are given by that table; D and trimming were obtained from the DNA. The sample has roughly 350,000 clones; around nine tenths are singletons. Trimming at V came to 2 bases and at J to 8 bases, leaving 6 bases not matched to a gene. This CDR3 comprises 16 residues. Germline lookup yields CDR1 SGHRS and CDR2 YFSETQ. The chain has TRBV5-1 and TRBJ2-1; 14 bases match TRBD2. Sample: peripheral blood. This TCR was sampled from a woman in her forties or fifties with active or convalescent COVID-19. As DNA, the CDR3 is TGCGCCAGCAGCTTCCGACTAGCGGGGGGGGCTGATGAGCAGTTCTTC. It translates to CASSFRLAGGADEQFF.